The 18 T cell receptor beta chains listed next were all sequenced from one sample in a study of siplizumab effects on memory and regulatory T cells. Sequencing was performed with immunoSEQ multiplex PCR; in TCRdb, only in-frame clones are kept and a portion is missing. This sample carries 90,000 to 95,000 clones, around 95% of them seen once, and the ten largest clones take roughly 0.031%. Material: naive CD4+ T cells sorted from blood. Receptors were obtained from a human donor in good health.

This clone occurred once. This chain connects TRBV30 to TRBJ1-1, with 9 nucleotides matching TRBD1. Unmatched junction bases numbered 9, after V lost 4 bases and J lost 3 bases. The CDR3 spans 15 residues. Germline CDR1 GTSNPN, CDR2 SVGIG (reference sequence). CDR3 nucleotides: TGTGCCTGGAAATCGCAACAGGGGGCTTACACTGAAGCTTTCTTT. Its translation: CAWKSQQGAYTEAFF.

This chain connects TRBV14 to TRBJ1-1; D not resolved. The CDR3 sequence is 13 residues long. V was cut by 2 bases and J by 7 bases, with 11 bases left in between. Per the germline V gene, CDR1 is SGHDN and CDR2 is FVKESK. The chain's CDR3 is CASSQIGSFEAFF. As DNA, the CDR3 is TGTGCCAGCAGCCAAATAGGGAGTTTTGAAGCTTTCTTT.

This clone has just a few counts. V is TRBV14 and J is TRBJ1-4; D perhaps matches TRBD1 (5 bases). V was trimmed by 5 bases and J by 8 bases, leaving 18 bases between them. This CDR3 is 15 amino acids long. In germline, CDR1 is SGHDN, CDR2 FVKESK. CDR3 sequence (DNA): TGTGCCAGCAGCACCAGCGGGGCTAGGGAGGAAAAACTGTTTTTT. It encodes CASSTSGAREEKLFF.

The V call is TRBV19, the J call TRBJ1-5, with 8 bases that match TRBD1. Germline-derived CDR1 and CDR2 are LNHDA and SQIVND (reference sequence). The CDR3 extends over 16 amino acids. V dropped 7 bases and J dropped 3; count of bases not matched to a gene: 11. DNA for the CDR3: TGTGCCAGTATCCCAACCGGGACAGGCAACAATCAGCCCCAGCATTTT. This sequence encodes CASIPTGTGNNQPQHF. The full variable domain, with the rest looked up from reference TRBV19 and TRBJ1-5, is DGGITQSPKYLFRKEGQNVTLSCEQNLNHDAMYWYRQDPGQGLRLIYYSQIVNDFQKGDIAEGYSVSREKKESFPLTVTSAQKNPTAFYLCASIPTGTGNNQPQHFGDGTRLSIL.

The sample holds one count of this clone. The chain carries TRBV6-4 and TRBJ2-3; D not resolved. The CDR3 length is 14 residues. V was trimmed by 2 bases and J by 4 bases, leaving 10 bases between them. CDR1 and CDR2 (germline): MRHNA, SNTAGT. The chain's CDR3 is CASSDGTFPDTQYF. The CDR3 DNA sequence: TGTGCCAGCAGTGACGGAACGTTCCCAGATACGCAGTATTTT.

The V and J genes are TRBV28 and TRBJ1-1; D gene unclear. The CDR3 contains 16 residues. The V end lost 5 bases, the J end lost 5 bases, and 21 bases lay between the germline ends. CDR1 is MDHEN and CDR2 is SYDVKM in the germline V gene. The CDR3 is CASSPLSGMKETEAFF. The DNA for the CDR3 is TGTGCCAGCAGTCCGCTATCCGGGATGAAGGAGACTGAAGCTTTCTTT.

The rearrangement uses TRBV6-6 and TRBJ1-1, with 7 bases fitting TRBD1. The CDR3 loop spans 16 amino acids. With V trimmed by 0 bases and J by 10 bases, 14 bases remained unmatched. From germline, CDR1 is MNHNY and CDR2 SVGAGI (reference sequence). The CDR3 DNA follows: TGTGCCAGCAGTTACTCGATCGCAGGGGGAACGAGAGGAGCTTTCTTT. Encoded protein: CASSYSIAGGTRGAFF.

V gene TRBV7-9 combines with J gene TRBJ2-7, with a tentative D call TRBD2 (6 bases). CDR3 size: 15 residues. Germline CDR1 and CDR2: SEHNR and FQNEAQ (reference sequence). V was pared by 5 bases and J by 4 bases, with 18 bases between. CDR3 in amino acids: CASSLRLEGTYEQYF. Here the CDR3 DNA reads TGTGCCAGCAGCCTCCGCTTGGAGGGAACTTACGAGCAGTACTTC.

The V call is TRBV18, the J call TRBJ1-1; D remains unclear. V lost 3 bases and J 1 base, leaving 9 bases between the germline ends. This CDR3 is built from 14 residues. Germline lookup yields CDR1 KGHSH and CDR2 LQKENI. The CDR3 DNA reads TGTGCCAGCTCACCTAGGGCCTCGAACACTGAAGCTTTCTTT. Its translation: CASSPRASNTEAFF.

The J gene is TRBJ1-2, the V gene TRBV21-1; the D call in the table, TRBD1, was not verified against the DNA. TRBV21-1 is assigned pseudogene status. This CDR3 has 16 residues. The CDR3 sequence is CASSNGRDNNERGYTF. CDR3 DNA sequence: TGTGCCAGCAGCAATGGCAGGGACAACAACGAAAGGGGCTACACCTTC.

The chain links TRBV4-3 to TRBJ1-4; no clear D. Deletions cut 0 bases from V and 6 bases from J, with 17 bases between. The length of the CDR3 is 17 residues. CDR1 is LGHNA and CDR2 is YSLEER in the germline V gene. CDR3 nucleotide sequence: TGCGCCAGCAGCCAAGATTGGAAACGGACGAGCGATGAAAAACTGTTTTTT. It codes for CASSQDWKRTSDEKLFF.

The chain is built from TRBV2 and TRBJ2-7; 7 bases align to TRBD2. The CDR3 spans 13 residues. Germline assignment: CDR1 SNHLY and CDR2 FYNNEI. The V segment lost 8 bases and the J segment 6 bases; nucleotides outside the gene matches: 10. The CDR3 nucleotides are TGTGCCAGCGGGTCCGGGACTAACTTCGAGCAGTACTTC. Translated: CASGSGTNFEQYF. Combining the CDR3 with reference TRBV2 and TRBJ2-7 gives the whole variable domain EPEVTQTPSHQVTQMGQEVILRCVPISNHLYFYWYRQILGQKVEFLVSFYNNEISEKSEIFDDQFSVERPDGSNFTLKIRSTKLEDSAMYFCASGSGTNFEQYFGPGTRLTVT.

The rearrangement joins TRBV5-1 to TRBJ2-7; 7 bases are shared with TRBD1. Germline trimming cut 2 bases from V and 2 bases from J; bases unmatched to any gene: 4. The length of the CDR3 is 14 residues. Germline assignment: CDR1 SGHRS and CDR2 YFSETQ. In DNA, the CDR3 is TGCGCCAGCAGCTTTCCGGGACAGACCTACGAGCAGTACTTC. Translated, it gives CASSFPGQTYEQYF.

This chain connects TRBV6-5 to TRBJ1-1; D is perhaps TRBD1 (6 bases). The germline gives CDR1 MNHEY, CDR2 SVGAGI. Trimming stripped 3 bases from V and 1 base from J, with 15 bases between. This CDR3 region has 16 residues. This CDR3 is CASSYGGAGENTEAFF. As DNA, the CDR3 is TGTGCCAGCAGTTATGGGGGGGCAGGTGAGAACACTGAAGCTTTCTTT.

The chain recombines TRBV6-5 with TRBJ1-1; maybe TRBD1 (6 bases). V was trimmed by 6 bases and J by 3 bases, leaving 11 bases between them. The CDR3 has 13 residues. Germline V gene sequence: CDR1 MNHEY, CDR2 SVGAGI. The CDR3 sequence is CASRPPGDTEAFF. The CDR3 DNA reads TGTGCCAGCAGACCCCCAGGGGACACTGAAGCTTTCTTT.

This clone was seen a single time. The genes are TRBV19 and TRBJ2-5; D is possibly TRBD2 (6 bases). The CDR3 covers 15 residues. Trimming took 10 bases from V and 0 from J, leaving 18 bases between them. Looked up from germline, CDR1 is LNHDA and CDR2 is SQIVND (reference sequence). The CDR3, as DNA: TGTGCCACACGCAAAGGGACTGCAAACCAAGAGACCCAGTACTTC. Translation: CATRKGTANQETQYF. The full variable domain, its missing parts supplied by reference TRBV19 and TRBJ2-5, is DGGITQSPKYLFRKEGQNVTLSCEQNLNHDAMYWYRQDPGQGLRLIYYSQIVNDFQKGDIAEGYSVSREKKESFPLTVTSAQKNPTAFYLCATRKGTANQETQYFGPGTRLLVL.

The chain recombines TRBV6-7 with TRBJ2-7; 7 bases map to TRBD1. TRBV6-7 is annotated as an ORF whose role is uncertain. V was pared by 10 bases and J by 5 bases, with 17 bases of the junction left unmatched. The CDR3 is 15 amino acids. The CDR3: CATGGSPQGDNEQYF. In DNA, the CDR3 is TGTGCCACTGGTGGCTCACCGCAGGGGGATAACGAGCAGTACTTC.

The CDR3 spells CASNGDTYNEQFF. The CDR3 DNA reads TGCGCCAGCAACGGGGACACCTACAATGAGCAGTTCTTC. This chain joins TRBV5-1 and TRBJ2-1, with D tentatively TRBD1 (6 bases). CDR1 is SGHRS and CDR2 is YFSETQ in the germline V gene. Trimming removed 6 bases at V and 2 bases at J, with 9 bases between. The length of the CDR3 is 13 residues.